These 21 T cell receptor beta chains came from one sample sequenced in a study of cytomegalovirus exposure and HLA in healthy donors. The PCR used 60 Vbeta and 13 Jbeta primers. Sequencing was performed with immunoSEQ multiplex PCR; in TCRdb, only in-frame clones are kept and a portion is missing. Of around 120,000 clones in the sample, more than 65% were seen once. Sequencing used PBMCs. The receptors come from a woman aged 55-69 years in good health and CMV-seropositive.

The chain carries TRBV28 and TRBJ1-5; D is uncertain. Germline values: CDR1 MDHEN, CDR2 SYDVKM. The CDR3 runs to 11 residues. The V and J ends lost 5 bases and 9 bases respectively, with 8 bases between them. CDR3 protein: CASSLLRPQHF. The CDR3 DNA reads TGTGCCAGCAGTCTCCTGAGGCCCCAGCATTTT.

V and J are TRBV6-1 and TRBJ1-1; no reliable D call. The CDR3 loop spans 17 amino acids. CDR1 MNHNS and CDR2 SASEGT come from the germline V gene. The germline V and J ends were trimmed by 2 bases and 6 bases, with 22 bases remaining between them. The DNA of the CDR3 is TGTGCCAGCAGTGAATTCGATTTGAGGGTAACAACAGCTGAAGCTTTCTTT. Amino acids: CASSEFDLRVTTAEAFF.

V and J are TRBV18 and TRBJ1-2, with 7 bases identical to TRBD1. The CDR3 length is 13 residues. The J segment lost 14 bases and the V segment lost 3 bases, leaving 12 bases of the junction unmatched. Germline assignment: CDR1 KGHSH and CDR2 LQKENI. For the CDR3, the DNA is TGTGCCAGCTCACCTCCCCAGACAGGGTCAAAAACCTTC. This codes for CASSPPQTGSKTF.

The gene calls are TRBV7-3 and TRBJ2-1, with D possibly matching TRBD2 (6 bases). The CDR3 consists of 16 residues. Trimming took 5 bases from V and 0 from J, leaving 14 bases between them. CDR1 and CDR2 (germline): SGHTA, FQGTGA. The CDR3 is CASSPGAGNSYNEQFF. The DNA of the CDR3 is TGTGCCAGCAGCCCCGGGGCGGGGAACTCCTACAATGAGCAGTTCTTC.

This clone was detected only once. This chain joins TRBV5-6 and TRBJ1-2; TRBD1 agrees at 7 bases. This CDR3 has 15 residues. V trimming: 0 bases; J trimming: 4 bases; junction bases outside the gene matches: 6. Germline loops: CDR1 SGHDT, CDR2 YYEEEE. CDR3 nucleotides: TGTGCCAGCAGCTTGGGAGGGGGCGCTGGCTATGGCTACACCTTC. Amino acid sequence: CASSLGGGAGYGYTF.

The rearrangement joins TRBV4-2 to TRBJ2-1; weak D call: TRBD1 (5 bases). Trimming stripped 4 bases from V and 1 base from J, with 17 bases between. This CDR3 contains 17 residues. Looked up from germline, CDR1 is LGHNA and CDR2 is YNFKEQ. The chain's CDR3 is CASSLTAKGKSYNEQFF. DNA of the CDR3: TGTGCCAGCAGCCTCACCGCGAAGGGGAAGTCCTACAATGAGCAGTTCTTC.

CDR3 sequence (DNA): TGTGCCAGCAGCCGCGGGAGACTAGCGGGCTCCTCCTACGAGCAGTACTTC. The encoded protein is CASSRGRLAGSSYEQYF. The chain links TRBV11-3 to TRBJ2-7, with 10 bases matching TRBD2. Germline loops: CDR1 SGHNT, CDR2 YENEEA. Trimming at V came to 5 bases and at J to 0 bases, leaving 10 bases not matched to a gene. The CDR3 length is 17 residues. The complete variable domain, with remaining parts taken from reference TRBV11-3 and TRBJ2-7, reads EAGVVQSPRYKIIEKKQPVAFWCNPISGHNTLYWYLQNLGQGPELLIRYENEEAVDDSQLPKDRFSAERLKGVDSTLKIQPAELGDSAVYLCASSRGRLAGSSYEQYFGPGTRLTVT.

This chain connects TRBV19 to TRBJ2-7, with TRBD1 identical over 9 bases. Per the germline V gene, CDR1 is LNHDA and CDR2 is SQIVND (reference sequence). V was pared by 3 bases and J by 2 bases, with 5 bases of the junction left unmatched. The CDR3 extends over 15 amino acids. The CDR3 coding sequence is TGTGCCAGTAGTATCGGGGACAGGGTCCCCTACGAGCAGTACTTC. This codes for CASSIGDRVPYEQYF.

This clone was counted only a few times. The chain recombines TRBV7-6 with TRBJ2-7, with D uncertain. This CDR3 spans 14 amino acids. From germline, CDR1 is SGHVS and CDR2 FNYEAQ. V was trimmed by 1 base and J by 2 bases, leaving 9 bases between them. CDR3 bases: TGTGCCAGCAGCTTAGAGGCAGGTACCTACGAGCAGTACTTC. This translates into CASSLEAGTYEQYF. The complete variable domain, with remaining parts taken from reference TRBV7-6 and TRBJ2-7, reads GAGVSQSPRYKVTKRGQDVALRCDPISGHVSLYWYRQALGQGPEFLTYFNYEAQQDKSGLPNDRFSAERPEGSISTLTIQRTEQRDSAMYRCASSLEAGTYEQYFGPGTRLTVT.

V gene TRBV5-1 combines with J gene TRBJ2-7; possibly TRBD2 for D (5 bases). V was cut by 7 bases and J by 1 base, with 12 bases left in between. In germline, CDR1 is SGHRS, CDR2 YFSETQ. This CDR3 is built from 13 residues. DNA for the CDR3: TGCGCCAGCCGAATTGGAGGATCCTACGAGCAGTACTTC. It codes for CASRIGGSYEQYF.

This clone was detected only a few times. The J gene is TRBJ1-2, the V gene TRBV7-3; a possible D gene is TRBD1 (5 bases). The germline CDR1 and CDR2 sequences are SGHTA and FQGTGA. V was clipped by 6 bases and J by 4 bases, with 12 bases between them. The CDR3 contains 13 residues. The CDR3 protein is CASRGGTAYGYTF. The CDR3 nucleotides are TGTGCCAGCAGGGGAGGGACGGCCTATGGCTACACCTTC.

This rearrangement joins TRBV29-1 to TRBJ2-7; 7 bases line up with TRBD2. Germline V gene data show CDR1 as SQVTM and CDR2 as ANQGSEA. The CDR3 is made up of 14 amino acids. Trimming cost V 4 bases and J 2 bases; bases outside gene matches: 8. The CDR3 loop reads CSVVLRAGAYEQYF. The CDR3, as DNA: TGCAGCGTTGTCCTTCGGGCGGGGGCCTACGAGCAGTACTTC.

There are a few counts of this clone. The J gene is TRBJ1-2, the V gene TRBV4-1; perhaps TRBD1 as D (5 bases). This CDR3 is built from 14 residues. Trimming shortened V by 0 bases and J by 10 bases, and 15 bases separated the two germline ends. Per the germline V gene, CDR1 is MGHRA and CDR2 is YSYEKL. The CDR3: CASSQDGAWGDYTF. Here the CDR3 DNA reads TGCGCCAGCAGCCAAGATGGAGCCTGGGGGGACTACACCTTC.

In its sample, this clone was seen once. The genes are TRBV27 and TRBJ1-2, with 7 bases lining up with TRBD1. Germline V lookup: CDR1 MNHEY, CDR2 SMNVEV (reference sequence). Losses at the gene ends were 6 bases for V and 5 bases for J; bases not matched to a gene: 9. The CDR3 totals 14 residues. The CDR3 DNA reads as TGTGCCAGCAGCAGCCAGGGGGTCATGTATGGCTACACCTTC. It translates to CASSSQGVMYGYTF.

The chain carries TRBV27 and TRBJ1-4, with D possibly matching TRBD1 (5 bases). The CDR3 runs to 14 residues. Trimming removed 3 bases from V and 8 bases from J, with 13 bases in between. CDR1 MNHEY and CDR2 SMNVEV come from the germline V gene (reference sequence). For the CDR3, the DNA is TGTGCCAGCAGTTTCGGGGGGGTGGGCGAAAAACTGTTTTTT. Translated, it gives CASSFGGVGEKLFF.

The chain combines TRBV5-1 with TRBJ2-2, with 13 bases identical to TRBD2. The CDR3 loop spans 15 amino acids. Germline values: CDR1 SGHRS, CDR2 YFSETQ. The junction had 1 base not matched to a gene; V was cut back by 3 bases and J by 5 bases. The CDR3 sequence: CASSWTSGGTGELFF. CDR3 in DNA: TGCGCCAGCAGCTGGACTAGCGGGGGAACCGGGGAGCTGTTTTTT.

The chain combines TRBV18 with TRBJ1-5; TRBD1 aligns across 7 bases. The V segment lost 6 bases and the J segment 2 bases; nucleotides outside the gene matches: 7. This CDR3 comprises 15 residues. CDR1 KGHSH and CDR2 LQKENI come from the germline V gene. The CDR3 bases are TGTGCCAGCTCCCCTGGTACAGGGGGCAATCAGCCCCAGCATTTT. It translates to CASSPGTGGNQPQHF.

The CDR3 is CASTGGQGGETQYF. The DNA of the CDR3 is TGCGCCAGTACAGGGGGCCAGGGGGGAGAGACCCAGTACTTC. The rearrangement links TRBV5-1 to TRBJ2-5; 9 bases are shared with TRBD1. The CDR3 sequence is 14 residues long. Germline CDR1 SGHRS, CDR2 YFSETQ. The V gene end was trimmed by 8 bases and the J gene end by 4 bases; junction bases not matched to a gene: 9.

The CDR3 bases are TGTGCCAGCCTCGGTTTGCAGGGGGCGTACGAGCAGTACTTC. Translated: CASLGLQGAYEQYF. The J gene is TRBJ2-7, the V gene TRBV7-9; 8 positions agree with TRBD1. In germline, CDR1 is SEHNR, CDR2 FQNEAQ (reference sequence). Trimming cost V 8 bases and J 4 bases; bases outside gene matches: 10. The CDR3 has 14 amino acids.

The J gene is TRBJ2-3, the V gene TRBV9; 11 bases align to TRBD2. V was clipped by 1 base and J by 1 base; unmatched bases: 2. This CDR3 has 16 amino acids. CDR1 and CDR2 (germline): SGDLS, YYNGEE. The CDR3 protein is CASSVIAGGGTDTQYF. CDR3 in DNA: TGTGCCAGCAGCGTAATAGCGGGGGGGGGCACAGATACGCAGTATTTT.

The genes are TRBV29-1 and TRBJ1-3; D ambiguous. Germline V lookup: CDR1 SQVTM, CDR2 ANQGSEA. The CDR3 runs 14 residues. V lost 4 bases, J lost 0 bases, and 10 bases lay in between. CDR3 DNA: TGCAGCGTTGTCCCTCGGAGCTCTGGAAACACCATATATTTT. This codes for CSVVPRSSGNTIYF.